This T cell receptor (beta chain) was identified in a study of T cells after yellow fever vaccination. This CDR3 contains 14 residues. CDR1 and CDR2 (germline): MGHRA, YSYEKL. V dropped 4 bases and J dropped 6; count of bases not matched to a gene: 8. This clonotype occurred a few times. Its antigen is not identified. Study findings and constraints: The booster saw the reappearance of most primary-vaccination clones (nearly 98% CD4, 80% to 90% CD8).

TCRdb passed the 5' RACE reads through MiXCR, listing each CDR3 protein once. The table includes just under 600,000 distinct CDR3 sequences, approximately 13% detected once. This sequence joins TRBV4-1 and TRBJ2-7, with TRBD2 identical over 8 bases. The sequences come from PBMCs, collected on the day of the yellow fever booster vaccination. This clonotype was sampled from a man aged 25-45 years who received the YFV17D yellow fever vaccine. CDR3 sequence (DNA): TGCGCCAGCAGCCTAACCGGGACTAGGGGCGAGCAGTACTTC. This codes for CASSLTGTRGEQYF.